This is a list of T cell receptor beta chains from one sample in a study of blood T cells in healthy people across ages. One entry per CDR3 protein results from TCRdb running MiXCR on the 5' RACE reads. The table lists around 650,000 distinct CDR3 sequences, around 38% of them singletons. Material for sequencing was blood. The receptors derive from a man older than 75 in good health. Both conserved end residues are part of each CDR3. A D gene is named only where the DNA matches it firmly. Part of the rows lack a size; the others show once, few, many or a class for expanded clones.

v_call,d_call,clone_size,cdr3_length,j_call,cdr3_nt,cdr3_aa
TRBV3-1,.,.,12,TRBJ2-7,TGTGCCAGCAGCTTTAGCAGGAACGAGCAGTACTTC,CASSFSRNEQYF
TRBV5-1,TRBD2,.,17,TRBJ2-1,TGCGCCAGCAGCCCGACCGGACTAGCGGGGGGTTACAATGAGCAGTTCTTC,CASSPTGLAGGYNEQFF
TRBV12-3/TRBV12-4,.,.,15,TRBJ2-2,TGTGCCAGCACCTTATCGCCAGGGTTCACCGGGGAGCTGTTTTTT,CASTLSPGFTGELFF
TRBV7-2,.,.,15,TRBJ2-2,TGTGCCAGCAGCTTAGTCGGGGCCTACACCGGGGAGCTGTTTTTT,CASSLVGAYTGELFF
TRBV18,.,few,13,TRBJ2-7,TGTGCCAGCAGGGGGACTATCAATTACGAGCAGTACTTC,CASRGTINYEQYF
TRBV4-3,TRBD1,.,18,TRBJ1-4,TGCGCCAGCAGCCAAGAGGGACAGGGGCATGCAACTAATGAAAAACTGTTTTTT,CASSQEGQGHATNEKLFF
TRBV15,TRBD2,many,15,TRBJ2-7,TGTGCCACCAGCAGGGGACTAGCGGGAGACCACGAGCAGTACTTC,CATSRGLAGDHEQYF
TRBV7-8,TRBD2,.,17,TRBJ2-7,TGTGCCAGCAGCTTAGGGGGGACTAGCGGGTTAACCTACGAGCAGTACTTC,CASSLGGTSGLTYEQYF
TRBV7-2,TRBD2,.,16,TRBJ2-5,TGTGCCAGCAGCAACGACCGGACTAGCGGGGGAGAGACCCAGTACTTC,CASSNDRTSGGETQYF
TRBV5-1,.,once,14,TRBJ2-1,TGCGCCAGCTGTGGGGTGGTAGGAGACAATGAGCAGTTCTTC,CASCGVVGDNEQFF
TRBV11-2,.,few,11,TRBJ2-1,TGTGCCAGCAAAGGGTACAATGAGCAGTTCTTC,CASKGYNEQFF
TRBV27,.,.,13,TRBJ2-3,TGTGCCAGCAGTGCCAACCGGCTAGATACGCAGTATTTT,CASSANRLDTQYF
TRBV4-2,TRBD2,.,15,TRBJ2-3,TGTGCCAGCAGCCAAGCTAGCGGGAGGATAGATACGCAGTATTTT,CASSQASGRIDTQYF
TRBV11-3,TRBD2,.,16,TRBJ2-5,TGTGCCAGCAGCTTAGGGACTAGCGGGTCCAGGGAGACCCAGTACTTC,CASSLGTSGSRETQYF
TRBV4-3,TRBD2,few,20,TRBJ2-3,TGCGCCAGCAGCCAATCTCTCTTCGTAGGACTAGCGGGGACCACAGATACGCAGTATTTT,CASSQSLFVGLAGTTDTQYF
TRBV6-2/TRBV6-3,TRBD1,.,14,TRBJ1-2,TGTGCCAGCACCAACGGGGGACAGATGTATGGCTACACCTTC,CASTNGGQMYGYTF